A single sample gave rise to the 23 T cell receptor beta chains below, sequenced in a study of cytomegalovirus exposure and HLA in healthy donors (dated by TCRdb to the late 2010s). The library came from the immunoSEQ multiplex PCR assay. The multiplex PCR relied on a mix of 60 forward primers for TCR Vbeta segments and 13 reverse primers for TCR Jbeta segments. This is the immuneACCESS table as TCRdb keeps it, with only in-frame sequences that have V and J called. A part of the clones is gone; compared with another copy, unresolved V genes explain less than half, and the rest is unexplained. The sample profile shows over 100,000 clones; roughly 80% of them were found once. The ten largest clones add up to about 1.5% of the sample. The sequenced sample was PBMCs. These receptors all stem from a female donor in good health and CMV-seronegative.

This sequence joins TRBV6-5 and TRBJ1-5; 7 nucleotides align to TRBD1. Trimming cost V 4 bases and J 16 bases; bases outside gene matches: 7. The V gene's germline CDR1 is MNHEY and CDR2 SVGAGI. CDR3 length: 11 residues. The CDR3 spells CASSFGDSLHF. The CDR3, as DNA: TGTGCCAGCAGTTTTGGGGACAGCCTCCATTTT.

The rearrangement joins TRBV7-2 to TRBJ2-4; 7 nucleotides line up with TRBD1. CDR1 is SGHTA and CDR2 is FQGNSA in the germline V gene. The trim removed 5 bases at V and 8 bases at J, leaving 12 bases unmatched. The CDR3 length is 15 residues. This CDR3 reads CASSPQDRPQDIQYF. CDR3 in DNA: TGTGCCAGCAGCCCCCAGGACAGGCCCCAGGACATTCAGTACTTC.

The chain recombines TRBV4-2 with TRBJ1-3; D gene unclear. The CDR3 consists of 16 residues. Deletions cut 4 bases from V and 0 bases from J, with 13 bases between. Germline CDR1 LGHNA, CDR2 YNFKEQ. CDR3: CASSPTGENSGNTIYF. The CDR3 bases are TGTGCCAGCAGCCCGACCGGGGAGAACTCTGGAAACACCATATATTTT.

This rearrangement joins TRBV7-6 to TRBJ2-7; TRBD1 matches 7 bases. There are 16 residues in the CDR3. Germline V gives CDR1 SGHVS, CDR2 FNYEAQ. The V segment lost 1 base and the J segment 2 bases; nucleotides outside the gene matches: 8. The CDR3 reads CASSLVGAGGTYEQYF. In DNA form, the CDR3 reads TGTGCCAGCAGCTTAGTTGGCGCAGGGGGAACCTACGAGCAGTACTTC. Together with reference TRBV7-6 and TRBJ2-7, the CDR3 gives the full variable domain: GAGVSQSPRYKVTKRGQDVALRCDPISGHVSLYWYRQALGQGPEFLTYFNYEAQQDKSGLPNDRFSAERPEGSISTLTIQRTEQRDSAMYRCASSLVGAGGTYEQYFGPGTRLTVT.

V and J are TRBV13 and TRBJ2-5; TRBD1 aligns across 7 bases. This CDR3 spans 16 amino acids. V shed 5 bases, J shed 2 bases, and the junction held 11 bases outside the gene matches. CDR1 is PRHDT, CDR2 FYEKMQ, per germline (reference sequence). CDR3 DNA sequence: TGTGCCAGCAGCGTATACAGGGGAAGTGGACAAGAGACCCAGTACTTC. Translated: CASSVYRGSGQETQYF.

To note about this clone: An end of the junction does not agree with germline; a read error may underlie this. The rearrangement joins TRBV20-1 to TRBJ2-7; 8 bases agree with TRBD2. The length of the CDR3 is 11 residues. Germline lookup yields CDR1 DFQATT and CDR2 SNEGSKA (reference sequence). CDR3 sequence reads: CSRRGEYERYF. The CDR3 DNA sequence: TGCTCCCGGCGGGGGGAGTACGAGCGGTACTTC.

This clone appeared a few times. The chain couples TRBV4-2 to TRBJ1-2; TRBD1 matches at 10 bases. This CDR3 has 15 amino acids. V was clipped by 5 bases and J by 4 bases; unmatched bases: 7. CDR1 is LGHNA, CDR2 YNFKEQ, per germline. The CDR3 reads CASSFRDRGFYGYTF. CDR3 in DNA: TGTGCCAGCAGCTTCCGGGACAGGGGTTTCTATGGCTACACCTTC.

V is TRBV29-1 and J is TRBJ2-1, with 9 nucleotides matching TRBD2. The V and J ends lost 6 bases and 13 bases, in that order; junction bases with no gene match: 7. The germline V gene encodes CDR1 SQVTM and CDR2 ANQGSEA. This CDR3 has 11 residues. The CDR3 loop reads CSVLGREGQFF. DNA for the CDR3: TGCAGCGTCCTGGGGCGGGAGGGCCAGTTCTTC.

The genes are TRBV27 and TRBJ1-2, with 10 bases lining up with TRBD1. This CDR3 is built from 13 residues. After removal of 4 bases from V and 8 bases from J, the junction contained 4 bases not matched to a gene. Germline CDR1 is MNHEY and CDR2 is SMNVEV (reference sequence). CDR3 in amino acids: CASSSDRGRGYTF. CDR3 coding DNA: TGTGCCAGCAGTTCCGACAGGGGGCGAGGCTACACCTTC.

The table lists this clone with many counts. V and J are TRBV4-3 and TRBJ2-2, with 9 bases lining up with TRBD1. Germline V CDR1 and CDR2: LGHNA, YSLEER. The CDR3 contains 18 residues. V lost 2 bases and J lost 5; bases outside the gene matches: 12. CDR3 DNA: TGCGCCAGCAGCCAATTTGTTTCCGGGACAGGGTCGACCGGGGAGCTGTTTTTT. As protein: CASSQFVSGTGSTGELFF.

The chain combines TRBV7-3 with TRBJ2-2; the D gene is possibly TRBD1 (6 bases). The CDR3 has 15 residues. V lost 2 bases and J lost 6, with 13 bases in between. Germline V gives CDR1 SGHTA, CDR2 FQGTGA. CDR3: CASSLDYRAPGELFF. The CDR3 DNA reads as TGTGCCAGCAGCTTAGACTACAGGGCCCCCGGGGAGCTGTTTTTT.

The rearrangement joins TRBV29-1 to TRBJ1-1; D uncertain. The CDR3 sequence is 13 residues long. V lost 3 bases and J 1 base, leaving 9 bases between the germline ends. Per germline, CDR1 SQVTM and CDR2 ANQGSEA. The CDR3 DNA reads TGCAGCGTTGACAGACGGAGGAACACTGAAGCTTTCTTT. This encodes CSVDRRRNTEAFF.

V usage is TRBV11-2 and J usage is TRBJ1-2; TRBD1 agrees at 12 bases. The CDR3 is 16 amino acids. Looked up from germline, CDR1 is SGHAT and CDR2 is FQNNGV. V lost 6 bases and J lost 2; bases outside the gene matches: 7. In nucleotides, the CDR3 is TGTGCCAGCAGGCCAACGGGGACAGGGGGCAACTATGGCTACACCTTC. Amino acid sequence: CASRPTGTGGNYGYTF.

CDR3 DNA sequence: TGTGCCAGCAGTTACTTGACAGGGGAAGAGACCCAGTACTTC. As protein: CASSYLTGEETQYF. This sequence joins TRBV6-6 and TRBJ2-5, with TRBD1 matching over 8 bases. This CDR3 spans 14 amino acids. Germline values: CDR1 MNHNY, CDR2 SVGAGI (reference sequence). V lost 1 base and J lost 3; bases outside the gene matches: 1.

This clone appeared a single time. The CDR3 protein is CASWDRGFLFGGYTF. The CDR3 region has the DNA TGTGCCAGCTGGGACAGGGGGTTCCTTTTTGGTGGCTACACCTTC. V usage is TRBV6-1 and J usage is TRBJ1-2; 11 bases agree with TRBD1. Germline V CDR1 and CDR2: MNHNS, SASEGT. V lost 8 bases to trimming and J lost 7 bases; unmatched junction nucleotides: 12. CDR3 length: 15 residues.

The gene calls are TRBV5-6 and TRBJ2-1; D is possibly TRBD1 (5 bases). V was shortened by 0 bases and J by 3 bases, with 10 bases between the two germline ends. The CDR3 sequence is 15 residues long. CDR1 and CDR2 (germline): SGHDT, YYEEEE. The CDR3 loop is CASSLAPQGYNEQFF. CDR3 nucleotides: TGTGCCAGCAGCTTGGCCCCGCAGGGCTACAATGAGCAGTTCTTC.

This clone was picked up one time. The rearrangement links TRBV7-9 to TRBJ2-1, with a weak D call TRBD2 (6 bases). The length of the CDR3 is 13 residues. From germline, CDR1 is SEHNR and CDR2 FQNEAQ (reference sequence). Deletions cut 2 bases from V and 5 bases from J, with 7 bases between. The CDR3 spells CASSLWTNNEQFF. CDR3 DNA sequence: TGTGCCAGCAGCTTATGGACTAACAATGAGCAGTTCTTC.

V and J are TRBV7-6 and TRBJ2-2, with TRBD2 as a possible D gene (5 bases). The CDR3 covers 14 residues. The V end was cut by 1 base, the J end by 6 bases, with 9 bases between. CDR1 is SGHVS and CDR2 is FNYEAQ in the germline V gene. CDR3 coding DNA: TGTGCCAGCAGCTTAGTGACTAAAGCCGGGGAGCTGTTTTTT. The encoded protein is CASSLVTKAGELFF. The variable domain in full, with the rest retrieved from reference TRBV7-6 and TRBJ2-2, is GAGVSQSPRYKVTKRGQDVALRCDPISGHVSLYWYRQALGQGPEFLTYFNYEAQQDKSGLPNDRFSAERPEGSISTLTIQRTEQRDSAMYRCASSLVTKAGELFFGEGSRLTVL.

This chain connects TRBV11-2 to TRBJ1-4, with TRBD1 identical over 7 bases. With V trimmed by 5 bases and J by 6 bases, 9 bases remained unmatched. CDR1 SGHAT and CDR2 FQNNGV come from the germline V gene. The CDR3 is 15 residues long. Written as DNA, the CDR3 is TGTGCCAGCAGCGTCCAGGGGGTCGTAGATGAAAAACTGTTTTTT. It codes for CASSVQGVVDEKLFF.

The CDR3 region is CASSVREGETQYF. Here the CDR3 DNA reads TGTGCCAGCAGTGTTAGGGAGGGTGAGACCCAGTACTTC. This chain uses TRBV2 with TRBJ2-5, with 7 bases that match TRBD2. The CDR3 length is 13 residues. Germline lookup yields CDR1 SNHLY and CDR2 FYNNEI. The V segment lost 4 bases and the J segment 5 bases; nucleotides outside the gene matches: 4.

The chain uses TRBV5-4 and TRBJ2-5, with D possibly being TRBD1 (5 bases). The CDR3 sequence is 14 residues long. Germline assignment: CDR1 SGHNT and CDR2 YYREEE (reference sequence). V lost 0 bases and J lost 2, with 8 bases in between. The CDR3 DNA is TGTGCCAGCAGCTTGGTACAGGATCAAGAGACCCAGTACTTC. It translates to CASSLVQDQETQYF.

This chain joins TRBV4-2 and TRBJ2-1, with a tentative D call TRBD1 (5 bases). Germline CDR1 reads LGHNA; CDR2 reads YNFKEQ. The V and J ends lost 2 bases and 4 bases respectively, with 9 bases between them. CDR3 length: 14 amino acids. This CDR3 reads CASSQLTVYNEQFF. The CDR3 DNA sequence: TGTGCCAGCAGCCAATTGACAGTGTACAATGAGCAGTTCTTC.

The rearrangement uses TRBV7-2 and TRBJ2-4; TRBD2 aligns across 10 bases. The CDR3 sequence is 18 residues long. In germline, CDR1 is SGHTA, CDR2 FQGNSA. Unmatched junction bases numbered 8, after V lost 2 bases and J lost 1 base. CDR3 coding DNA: TGTGCCAGCAGCTTAAGAGCGGGAGGGCCTCTGGCCAAAAACATTCAGTACTTC. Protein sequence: CASSLRAGGPLAKNIQYF. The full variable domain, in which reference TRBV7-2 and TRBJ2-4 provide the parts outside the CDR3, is GAGVSQSPSNKVTEKGKDVELRCDPISGHTALYWYRQSLGQGLEFLIYFQGNSAPDKSGLPSDRFSAERTGGSVSTLTIQRTQQEDSAVYLCASSLRAGGPLAKNIQYFGAGTRLSVL.